The T cell receptor (beta chain) under discussion was sequenced for a study of shared clonotypes between healthy human individuals. Overall study context: Researchers assigned three CD4 naive, three CD4 memory, two CD8 naive and one CD8 memory plate to each donor.

Authors' processing steps: Junction-only sequences without quality scores came from ImmunoSEQ, so filtering differed. Sequencing used immunoSEQ multiplex PCR; TCRdb keeps in-frame clones, though not all of them. V and J calls and clone size follow that table, whereas D and trimming were derived from the DNA. The repertoire has approximately 400,000 clones, around 96% of them found once; the top ten carry 0.32%. The germline V and J ends were trimmed by 6 bases and 4 bases, with 13 bases remaining between them. Per the germline V gene, CDR1 is MNHEY and CDR2 is SVGAGI. This CDR3 region has 13 residues.

This sequence joins TRBV6-5 and TRBJ2-7; D assignment may be TRBD1 or TRBD2 (5 bases each). The sample was memory CD8+ T cells sorted from blood. Subset in this sample: CD45RO+ cells pooled with CCR7-negative TemRA cells. The sequence was obtained from a man in his thirties or forties in good health. CDR3 sequence reads: CASRSFGAYEQYF. CDR3 nucleotides: TGTGCCAGCAGGTCCTTCGGGGCTTACGAGCAGTACTTC.